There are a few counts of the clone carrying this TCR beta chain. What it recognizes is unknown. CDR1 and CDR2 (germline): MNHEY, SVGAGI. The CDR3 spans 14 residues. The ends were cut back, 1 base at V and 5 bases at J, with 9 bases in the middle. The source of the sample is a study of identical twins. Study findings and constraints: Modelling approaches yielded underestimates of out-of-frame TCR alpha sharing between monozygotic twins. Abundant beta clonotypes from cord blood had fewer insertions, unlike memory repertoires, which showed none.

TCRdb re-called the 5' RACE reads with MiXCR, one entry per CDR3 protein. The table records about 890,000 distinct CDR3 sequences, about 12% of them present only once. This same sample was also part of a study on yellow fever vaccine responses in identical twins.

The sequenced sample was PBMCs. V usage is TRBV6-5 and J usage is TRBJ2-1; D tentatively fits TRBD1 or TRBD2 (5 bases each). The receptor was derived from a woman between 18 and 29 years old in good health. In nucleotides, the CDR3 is TGTGCCAGCAGTTACTATGGGACGAACAATGAGCAGTTCTTC. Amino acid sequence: CASSYYGTNNEQFF.